The source of this T cell receptor (beta chain) is a study of blood T cell repertoires in COVID-19. The wider study: T cells, B-cell-depleted T cells, or PBMCs provided the cDNA or gDNA that served as material.

The protocol was immunoSEQ multiplex PCR, while the TCRdb copy is restricted to in-frame clones and leaves out a portion. Here the sample spans fewer than 350,000 clones, roughly 85% being singletons. With 1 base clipped from V and 7 bases from J, the junction kept 12 bases outside the gene matches. Germline assignment: CDR1 LGHDT and CDR2 YNNKEL (reference sequence). This CDR3 has 16 residues. This TCR was sampled from a woman aged 25 to 39 who had been exposed to COVID-19. The sample taken for sequencing was PBMCs or T cells enriched from blood (not recorded which). The chain carries TRBV3-1 (or the pseudogene TRBV3-2) and TRBJ1-2; TRBD1 agrees at 7 bases. CDR3 sequence: CASSQAEGARNIGYTF. The CDR3 DNA reads as TGTGCCAGCAGCCAAGCGGAGGGGGCGAGGAATATTGGCTACACCTTC.